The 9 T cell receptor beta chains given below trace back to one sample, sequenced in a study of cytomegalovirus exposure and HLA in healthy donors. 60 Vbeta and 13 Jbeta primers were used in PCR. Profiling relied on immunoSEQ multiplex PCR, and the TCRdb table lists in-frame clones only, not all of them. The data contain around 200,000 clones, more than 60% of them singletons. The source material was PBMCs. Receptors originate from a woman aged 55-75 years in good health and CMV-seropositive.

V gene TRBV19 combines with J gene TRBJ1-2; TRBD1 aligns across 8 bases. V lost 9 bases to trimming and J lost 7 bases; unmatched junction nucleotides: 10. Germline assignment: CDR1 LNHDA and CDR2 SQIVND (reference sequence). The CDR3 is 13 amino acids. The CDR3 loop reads CASTGQGSGGYTF. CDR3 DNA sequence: TGTGCCAGCACTGGACAGGGAAGTGGTGGCTACACCTTC.

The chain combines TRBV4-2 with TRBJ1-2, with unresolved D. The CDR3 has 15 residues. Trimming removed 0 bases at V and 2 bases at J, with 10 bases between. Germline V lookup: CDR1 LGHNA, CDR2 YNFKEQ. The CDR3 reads CASSQDIGGNYGYTF. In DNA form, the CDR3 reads TGTGCCAGCAGCCAAGATATCGGCGGAAACTATGGCTACACCTTC.

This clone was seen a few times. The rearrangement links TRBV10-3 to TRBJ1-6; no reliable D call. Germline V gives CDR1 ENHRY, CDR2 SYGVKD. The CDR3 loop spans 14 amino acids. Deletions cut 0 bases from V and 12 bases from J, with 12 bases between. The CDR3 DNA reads TGTGCCATCAGTGAGTCGGGGAGCGGCCGACCCCTCCACTTT. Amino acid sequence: CAISESGSGRPLHF.

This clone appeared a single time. This chain's CDR3 is CASTGGGETQYF. CDR3 bases: TGTGCCAGTACAGGGGGCGGAGAGACCCAGTACTTC. The chain is built from TRBV19 and TRBJ2-5; 8 bases align to TRBD1. CDR1 and CDR2 (germline): LNHDA, SQIVND (reference sequence). V gave up 7 bases and J gave up 4 bases; unmatched junction bases: 2. The CDR3 contains 12 residues.

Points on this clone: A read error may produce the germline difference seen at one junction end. This CDR3 reads CASSTLTSGGLKTF. DNA for the CDR3: TGTGCCAGCAGCACCCTGACTAGCGGGGGCCTAAAGACCTTC. The J gene is TRBJ2-7, the V gene TRBV11-2; 12 nucleotides line up with TRBD2. The CDR3 loop spans 14 amino acids. CDR1 and CDR2 (germline): SGHAT, FQNNGV.

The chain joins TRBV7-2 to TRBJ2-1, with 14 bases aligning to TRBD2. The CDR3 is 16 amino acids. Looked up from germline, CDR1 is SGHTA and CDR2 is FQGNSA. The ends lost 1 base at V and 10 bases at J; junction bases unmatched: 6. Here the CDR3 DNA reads TGTGCCAGCAGCTTAGGGACTAGCGGGGGGAGAGAGGAGCAGTTCTTC. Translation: CASSLGTSGGREEQFF.

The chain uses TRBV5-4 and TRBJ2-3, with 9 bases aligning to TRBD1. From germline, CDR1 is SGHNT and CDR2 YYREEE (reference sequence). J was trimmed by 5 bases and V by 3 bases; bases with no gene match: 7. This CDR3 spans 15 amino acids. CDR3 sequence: CASSSNRGLRDTQYF. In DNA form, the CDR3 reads TGTGCCAGCAGCTCTAACAGGGGGCTTCGAGATACGCAGTATTTT.

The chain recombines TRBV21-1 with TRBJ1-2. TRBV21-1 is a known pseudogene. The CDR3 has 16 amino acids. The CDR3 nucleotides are TGTGCCAGCAGCAAAGCGAATCGACGACTTAACTATGGCTACACCTTC. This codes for CASSKANRRLNYGYTF.

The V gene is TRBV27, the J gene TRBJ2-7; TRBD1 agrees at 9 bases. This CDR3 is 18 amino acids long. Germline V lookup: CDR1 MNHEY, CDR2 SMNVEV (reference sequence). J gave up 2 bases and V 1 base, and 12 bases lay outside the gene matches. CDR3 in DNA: TGTGCCAGCAGTTTATTAGGTTGGGACAGGGTGCCCACCTACGAGCAGTACTTC. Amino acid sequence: CASSLLGWDRVPTYEQYF.